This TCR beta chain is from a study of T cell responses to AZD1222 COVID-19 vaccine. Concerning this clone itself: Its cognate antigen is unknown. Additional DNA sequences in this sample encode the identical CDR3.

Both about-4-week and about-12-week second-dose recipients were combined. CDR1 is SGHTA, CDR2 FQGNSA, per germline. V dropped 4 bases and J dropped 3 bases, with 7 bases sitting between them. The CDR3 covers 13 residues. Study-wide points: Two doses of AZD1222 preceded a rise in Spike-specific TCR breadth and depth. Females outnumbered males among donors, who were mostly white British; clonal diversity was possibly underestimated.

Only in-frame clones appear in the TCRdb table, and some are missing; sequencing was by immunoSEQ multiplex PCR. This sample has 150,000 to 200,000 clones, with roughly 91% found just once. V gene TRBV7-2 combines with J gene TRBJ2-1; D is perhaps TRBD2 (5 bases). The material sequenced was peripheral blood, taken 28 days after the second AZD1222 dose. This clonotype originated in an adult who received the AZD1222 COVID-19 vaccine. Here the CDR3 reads CASSSRDYNEQFF. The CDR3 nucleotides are TGTGCCAGCAGCTCCCGGGACTACAATGAGCAGTTCTTC.